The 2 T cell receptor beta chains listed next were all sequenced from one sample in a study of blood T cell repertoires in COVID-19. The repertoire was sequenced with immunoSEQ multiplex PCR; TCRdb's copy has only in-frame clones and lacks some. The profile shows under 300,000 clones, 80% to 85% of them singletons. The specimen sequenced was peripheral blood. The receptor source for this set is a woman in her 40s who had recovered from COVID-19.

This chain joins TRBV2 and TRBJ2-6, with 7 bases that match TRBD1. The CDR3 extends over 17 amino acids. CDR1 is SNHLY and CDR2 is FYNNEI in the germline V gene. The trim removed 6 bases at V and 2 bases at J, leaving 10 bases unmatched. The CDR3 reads CASREDRRGTGANVLTF. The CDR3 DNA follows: TGTGCCAGCAGGGAGGACAGGCGCGGAACTGGGGCCAACGTCCTGACTTTC.

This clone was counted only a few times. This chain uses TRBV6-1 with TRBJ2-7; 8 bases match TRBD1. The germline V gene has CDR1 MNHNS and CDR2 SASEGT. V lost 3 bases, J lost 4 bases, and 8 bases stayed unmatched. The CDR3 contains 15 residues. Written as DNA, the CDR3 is TGTGCCAGCAGTGACCCGACAGGGGTTAAGTACGAGCAGTACTTC. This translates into CASSDPTGVKYEQYF.